These 25 T cell receptor beta chains came from one sample sequenced in a study of blood T cell repertoires in COVID-19. Some clones are missing from TCRdb's copy, which holds only in-frame ones; the method was immunoSEQ multiplex PCR. The table includes about 61,000 clones, around 86% detected once. The sequenced sample was peripheral blood. Receptors originate from a human donor in a cohort sampled during active COVID-19.

This chain uses TRBV28 with TRBJ1-4; tentative D call: TRBD1 (6 bases). CDR3 length equals 16 residues. Trimming took 3 bases from V and 7 from J, leaving 18 bases between them. CDR1 is MDHEN and CDR2 is SYDVKM in the germline V gene. This CDR3 is CASSFIRRGGTEKLFF. DNA of the CDR3: TGTGCCAGCAGTTTTATTAGGAGAGGGGGTACTGAAAAACTGTTTTTT. Drawing the rest from reference TRBV28 and TRBJ1-4, the complete variable domain is DVKVTQSSRYLVKRTGEKVFLECVQDMDHENMFWYRQDPGLGLRLIYFSYDVKMKEKGDIPEGYSVSREKKERFSLILESASTNQTSMYLCASSFIRRGGTEKLFFGSGTQLSVL.

J is TRBJ2-2 and V is TRBV5-6; 7 nucleotides match TRBD1. V trimming: 3 bases; J trimming: 2 bases; junction bases outside the gene matches: 7. The germline CDR1 and CDR2 sequences are SGHDT and YYEEEE. The CDR3 contains 16 residues. CDR3 region: CASSSSGTVNTGELFF. The CDR3 DNA reads TGTGCCAGCAGCTCATCCGGGACAGTAAACACCGGGGAGCTGTTTTTT.

The chain uses TRBV27 and TRBJ2-3; 8 bases are shared with TRBD2. Trimming took 7 bases from V and 4 from J; bases not matched to a gene: 7. The germline V gene encodes CDR1 MNHEY and CDR2 SMNVEV (reference sequence). The CDR3 has 14 amino acids. The CDR3: CASKRGTNSDTQYF. CDR3 in DNA: TGTGCCAGCAAGCGGGGGACAAATTCAGATACGCAGTATTTT.

This clone has only a few counts. The chain recombines TRBV4-3 with TRBJ2-5, with 7 bases aligning to TRBD2. The CDR3 runs 16 residues. Trimming cost V 1 base and J 2 bases; bases outside gene matches: 7. Germline CDR1 is LGHNA and CDR2 is YSLEER. The CDR3: CASSQGSGGGQETQYF. In nucleotides, the CDR3 is TGCGCCAGCAGCCAAGGAAGTGGGGGAGGGCAAGAGACCCAGTACTTC.

This clone was seen only a few times. The chain recombines TRBV29-1 with TRBJ2-4; D may be TRBD1 (6 bases). This CDR3 region has 12 residues. V dropped 8 bases and J dropped 4 bases, with 12 bases sitting between them. The germline CDR1 and CDR2 sequences are SQVTM and ANQGSEA. The CDR3 loop reads CSTSDRKNIQYF. CDR3 bases: TGCAGCACTTCGGACAGAAAAAACATTCAGTACTTC.

The chain employs TRBV19 and TRBJ1-2; D might be TRBD1 (5 bases). This CDR3 has 15 amino acids. With 6 bases removed from V and 4 bases from J, the gap between germline ends came to 18 bases. CDR1 LNHDA and CDR2 SQIVND come from the germline V gene (reference sequence). In DNA form, the CDR3 reads TGTGCCAGTAGGCCCGATAGGGGCGGTATCTATGGCTACACCTTC. This encodes CASRPDRGGIYGYTF.

The genes are TRBV9 and TRBJ2-3, with 12 bases lining up with TRBD2. V shed 4 bases, J shed 0 bases, and the junction held 12 bases outside the gene matches. Germline values: CDR1 SGDLS, CDR2 YYNGEE. The CDR3 loop spans 19 amino acids. The CDR3 DNA reads as TGTGCCAGCAGCCCCGGGACTAGCGGGTACTTGGCTAGCACAGATACGCAGTATTTT. Its protein is CASSPGTSGYLASTDTQYF.

Only one count was recorded for this clone. The chain carries TRBV7-2 and TRBJ2-7, with 10 bases identical to TRBD2. The germline gives CDR1 SGHTA, CDR2 FQGNSA. The CDR3 consists of 14 residues. V lost 5 bases and J lost 5; bases outside the gene matches: 6. CDR3 loop: CASSPGLAPDEQYF. The DNA for the CDR3 is TGTGCCAGCAGCCCGGGACTAGCGCCAGACGAGCAGTACTTC.

This clone appeared a single time. The gene calls are TRBV2 and TRBJ1-3; D is ambiguous. CDR1 SNHLY and CDR2 FYNNEI come from the germline V gene. V lost 7 bases to trimming and J lost 3 bases, with 7 bases between them. The length of the CDR3 is 12 residues. Here the CDR3 DNA reads TGTGCCAGCACTTCCAGTGGAAACACCATATATTTT. Translated: CASTSSGNTIYF.

The chain's CDR3 is CASRDRGPQPQHF. The CDR3 bases are TGTGCCAGCAGGGACAGGGGGCCGCAGCCCCAGCATTTT. The chain carries TRBV25-1 and TRBJ1-5; 11 bases agree with TRBD1. The V gene's germline CDR1 is MGHDK and CDR2 SYGVNS. The CDR3 extends over 13 amino acids. After removal of 6 bases from V and 7 bases from J, the junction contained 2 bases not matched to a gene.

This sequence joins TRBV28 and TRBJ2-7; D is ambiguous. V was clipped by 5 bases and J by 2 bases, with 4 bases between them. The CDR3 consists of 11 residues. The germline gives CDR1 MDHEN, CDR2 SYDVKM. CDR3 sequence reads: CASSPTYEQYF. Here the CDR3 DNA reads TGTGCCAGCAGTCCCACCTACGAGCAGTACTTC.

This chain links TRBV28 with TRBJ2-1; TRBD1 matches at 8 bases. After removal of 5 bases from V and 5 bases from J, the junction contained 20 bases not matched to a gene. The length of the CDR3 is 19 residues. Looked up from germline, CDR1 is MDHEN and CDR2 is SYDVKM. CDR3 sequence: CASSPQISWQGARDNEQFF. DNA for the CDR3: TGTGCCAGCAGTCCCCAAATTAGCTGGCAGGGGGCTAGGGACAATGAGCAGTTCTTC.

J is TRBJ2-2 and V is TRBV6-6; 9 bases fit TRBD1. The CDR3 runs to 14 residues. CDR1 is MNHNY and CDR2 is SVGAGI in the germline V gene (reference sequence). Trimming at V came to 9 bases and at J to 6 bases, leaving 8 bases not matched to a gene. CDR3 in DNA: TGTGCCAGTGCGGGACAGGGAGTCGCCGGGGAGCTGTTTTTT. Amino acid sequence: CASAGQGVAGELFF.

V and J are TRBV6-4 and TRBJ2-7, with D unclear. V was cut by 0 bases and J by 2 bases, with 17 bases left in between. Germline values: CDR1 MRHNA, CDR2 SNTAGT. This CDR3 is built from 17 residues. CDR3: CASSDSELRPFAYEQYF. CDR3 DNA sequence: TGTGCCAGCAGTGACTCGGAGTTGAGGCCTTTTGCCTACGAGCAGTACTTC.

V and J are TRBV27 and TRBJ2-2; D might be TRBD2 (5 bases). Germline CDR1 reads MNHEY; CDR2 reads SMNVEV (reference sequence). This CDR3 comprises 16 residues. V was trimmed by 4 bases and J by 1 base, leaving 13 bases between them. In DNA form, the CDR3 reads TGTGCCAGCAGTTATTTGAGGGCAGGGAACACCGGGGAGCTGTTTTTT. Its translation: CASSYLRAGNTGELFF.

CDR3 sequence: CASSQIQAGQSYTF. In nucleotides, the CDR3 is TGTGCCAGCAGCCAAATCCAGGCCGGTCAGAGCTACACCTTC. The chain couples TRBV3-1 (or the pseudogene TRBV3-2) to TRBJ1-2; D gene unclear. V was trimmed by 2 bases and J by 9 bases, leaving 16 bases between them. The CDR3 consists of 14 residues. CDR1 is LGHDT and CDR2 is YNNKEL in the germline V gene (reference sequence).

This clone has only a few counts. The chain employs TRBV7-6 and TRBJ2-2; 9 positions match TRBD2. The germline V gene encodes CDR1 SGHVS and CDR2 FNYEAQ. V dropped 5 bases and J dropped 7; count of bases not matched to a gene: 14. There are 17 residues in the CDR3. The CDR3 here is CASSPRLAAGGGGELFF. The CDR3 nucleotides read TGTGCCAGCAGCCCGCGGTTAGCAGCGGGAGGAGGCGGGGAGCTGTTTTTT.

The chain uses TRBV21-1 and TRBJ2-3; the table assigns TRBD1, which was not confirmed against the DNA. TRBV21-1 is an annotated pseudogene. This CDR3 has 18 amino acids. Written as DNA, the CDR3 is TGTGCCAGCAGCAAAGCGAACGGATCTTACACAGGAACAGATACGCAGTATTTT. Its protein product is CASSKANGSYTGTDTQYF.

The chain is built from TRBV7-9 and TRBJ1-2; D unclear. Trimming shortened V by 1 base and J by 8 bases, and 11 bases separated the two germline ends. This CDR3 has 13 residues. Germline-derived CDR1 and CDR2 are SEHNR and FQNEAQ (reference sequence). The CDR3 region is CASSLGTVRGYTF. The CDR3 coding sequence is TGTGCCAGCAGCTTAGGTACAGTGAGAGGCTACACCTTC.

The V gene is TRBV9, the J gene TRBJ2-3, with TRBD2 matching over 7 bases. After removal of 0 bases from V and 6 bases from J, the junction contained 16 bases not matched to a gene. The CDR3 is made up of 18 amino acids. The germline gives CDR1 SGDLS, CDR2 YYNGEE. The CDR3 nucleotides are TGTGCCAGCAGCGTAGCCCCACAACGTGATGCGGGAGTGGATACGCAGTATTTT. Amino acids: CASSVAPQRDAGVDTQYF.

This clone was found once. This chain connects TRBV28 to TRBJ2-5, with 11 nucleotides matching TRBD2. CDR1 and CDR2 from the germline V gene are MDHEN and SYDVKM. The CDR3 spans 15 residues. With 4 bases clipped from V and 3 bases from J, the junction kept 4 bases outside the gene matches. This CDR3 is CASSSSGLAEETQYF. In DNA, the CDR3 is TGTGCCAGCAGTTCATCGGGACTAGCGGAAGAGACCCAGTACTTC.

The rearrangement joins TRBV19 to TRBJ2-1; 7 bases align to TRBD1. V was clipped by 7 bases and J by 0 bases; unmatched bases: 3. This CDR3 comprises 14 residues. The germline CDR1 and CDR2 sequences are LNHDA and SQIVND (reference sequence). In DNA form, the CDR3 reads TGTGCCAGTATGGCAGGGGGCTCCTACAATGAGCAGTTCTTC. It specifies CASMAGGSYNEQFF. The complete variable domain, with remaining parts taken from reference TRBV19 and TRBJ2-1, reads DGGITQSPKYLFRKEGQNVTLSCEQNLNHDAMYWYRQDPGQGLRLIYYSQIVNDFQKGDIAEGYSVSREKKESFPLTVTSAQKNPTAFYLCASMAGGSYNEQFFGPGTRLTVL.

This clone came up a few times. The V gene is TRBV11-2, the J gene TRBJ2-3, with D unclear. Germline loops: CDR1 SGHAT, CDR2 FQNNGV. V shed 5 bases and J shed 8 bases, with 8 bases lying between them. The CDR3 is 11 amino acids. This CDR3 reads CASSLRGTQYF. The CDR3 DNA sequence: TGTGCCAGCAGCCTACGAGGTACGCAGTATTTT.

V and J are TRBV1 and TRBJ2-7; the table's D call, TRBD2, was not checked against the DNA. TRBV1 is a pseudogene segment. This CDR3 region has 17 residues. The DNA for the CDR3 is TGCACCAGCAGCCAAGTCGTTAGCGGGAGGGTGACCTACGAGCAGTACTTC. Residues: CTSSQVVSGRVTYEQYF.

The chain uses TRBV3-1 (or the pseudogene TRBV3-2) and TRBJ2-3; D is unclear. CDR1 LGHDT and CDR2 YNNKEL come from the germline V gene (reference sequence). Trimming left V 2 bases short and J 2 bases short, with 14 bases between. This CDR3 spans 16 amino acids. The CDR3 DNA follows: TGTGCCAGCAGCCAATTTAAGAAGCCTATCACAGATACGCAGTATTTT. This gives the protein CASSQFKKPITDTQYF.